The 27 T cell receptor beta chains below come from one sample, sequenced in a study of T cell responses to AZD1222 COVID-19 vaccine. Measured with immunoSEQ multiplex PCR; TCRdb has only the in-frame clones, and not every one. The table records about 110,000 clones, around 90% of them present only once. Sequenced here: peripheral blood, sampled on day 0 of AZD1222 vaccination. The receptors were sampled from an adult in good health.

The chain joins TRBV10-3 to TRBJ2-5; TRBD2 agrees at 9 bases. Germline V gene data show CDR1 as ENHRY and CDR2 as SYGVKD. The CDR3 is 12 amino acids. For the CDR3, the DNA is TGTGCTAATAGCGGGAGTGGTGAGACCCAGTACTTC. Translated, it gives CANSGSGETQYF.

The rearrangement uses TRBV2 and TRBJ1-1; no clear D. CDR3 size: 13 residues. V shed 6 bases and J shed 1 base, with 9 bases lying between them. In germline, CDR1 is SNHLY, CDR2 FYNNEI. The DNA of the CDR3 is TGTGCCAGCAGCACCCCAGGGAACACTGAAGCTTTCTTT. Translating gives CASSTPGNTEAFF.

The chain uses TRBV7-8 and TRBJ1-1; D unresolved. The CDR3 is 13 residues long. Germline CDR1 SGHVS, CDR2 FQNEAQ. Deletions cut 5 bases from V and 1 base from J, with 8 bases between. The CDR3 DNA reads as TGTGCCAGCAGCATAATTAAGAACACTGAAGCTTTCTTT. This encodes CASSIIKNTEAFF.

The V gene is TRBV5-1, the J gene TRBJ2-7, with 8 bases fitting TRBD1. The CDR3 loop spans 18 amino acids. In germline, CDR1 is SGHRS, CDR2 YFSETQ. Trimming removed 5 bases from V and 5 bases from J; junction bases left unmatched: 21. CDR3 DNA sequence: TGCGCCAGCAGTATCCTGGACAGGGTATCGTCGCCCGTTAACGAGCAGTACTTC. This codes for CASSILDRVSSPVNEQYF.

This sequence joins TRBV1 and TRBJ1-2. TRBV1 is labeled a pseudogene. This CDR3 has 16 residues. The CDR3 is CTSSRVPGRPVYGYTF. CDR3 coding DNA: TGCACCAGCAGCCGAGTCCCGGGACGGCCGGTCTATGGCTACACCTTC.

The rearrangement links TRBV5-1 to TRBJ1-2; D ambiguous. The germline CDR1 and CDR2 sequences are SGHRS and YFSETQ. The CDR3 has 13 residues. The V and J ends lost 2 bases and 2 bases respectively, with 7 bases between them. In DNA form, the CDR3 reads TGCGCCAGCAGCTTTGGCCCCAACTATGGCTACACCTTC. It translates to CASSFGPNYGYTF.

This chain joins TRBV6-2 or TRBV6-3 and TRBJ1-4, with D perhaps matching TRBD1 (5 bases). Germline V CDR1 and CDR2: MNHEY, SVGEGT. The ends were cut back, 6 bases at V and 7 bases at J, with 18 bases in the middle. The CDR3 totals 15 residues. The CDR3 loop reads CASSKRSPGSEKLFF. CDR3 nucleotide sequence: TGTGCCAGCAGCAAGAGGTCCCCAGGGAGTGAAAAACTGTTTTTT.

This chain links TRBV9 with TRBJ2-2, with D hard to call. Trimming shortened V by 4 bases and J by 5 bases, and 9 bases separated the two germline ends. This CDR3 has 13 residues. CDR1 is SGDLS and CDR2 is YYNGEE in the germline V gene. The CDR3 nucleotides are TGTGCCAGCAGCAAGGGCTGGACCGGGGAGCTGTTTTTT. Its translation is CASSKGWTGELFF. Complete variable domain (other parts from reference TRBV9 and TRBJ2-2): DSGVTQTPKHLITATGQRVTLRCSPRSGDLSVYWYQQSLDQGLQFLIQYYNGEERAKGNILERFSAQQFPDLHSELNLSSLELGDSALYFCASSKGWTGELFFGEGSRLTVL.

V gene TRBV27 combines with J gene TRBJ1-6; D remains unclear. Germline V CDR1 and CDR2: MNHEY, SMNVEV (reference sequence). The CDR3 spans 16 residues. Deletions cut 2 bases from V and 6 bases from J, with 14 bases between. CDR3 coding DNA: TGTGCCAGCAGTTTAAAGGTGGACGGACCTAATTCACCCCTCCACTTT. Protein product: CASSLKVDGPNSPLHF.

The V call is TRBV29-1, the J call TRBJ2-5, with 10 bases aligning to TRBD2. There are 13 residues in the CDR3. V lost 6 bases, J lost 4 bases, and 5 bases stayed unmatched. The germline V gene encodes CDR1 SQVTM and CDR2 ANQGSEA. CDR3 sequence (DNA): TGCAGCGTCAACCGACTAGCGGGAGAGACCCAGTACTTC. This gives the protein CSVNRLAGETQYF.

The gene calls are TRBV10-2 and TRBJ1-1; 8 bases fit TRBD1. J lost 3 bases, V lost 5 bases, and 8 bases had no gene match. The CDR3 spans 15 residues. Germline assignment: CDR1 WSHSY and CDR2 SAAADI. This CDR3 is CASSPRTGLDTEAFF. The CDR3 DNA reads TGCGCCAGCAGTCCTCGGACAGGGTTGGACACTGAAGCTTTCTTT.

The chain has TRBV7-8 and TRBJ2-5, with D maybe TRBD2 (6 bases). The V and J ends lost 2 bases and 4 bases respectively, with 14 bases between them. The CDR3 is 15 residues long. In germline, CDR1 is SGHVS, CDR2 FQNEAQ. CDR3 DNA sequence: TGTGCCAGCAGCTTACCCCACGGGGGATCAGAGACCCAGTACTTC. Translation gives CASSLPHGGSETQYF.

The rearrangement links TRBV28 to TRBJ1-6, with 8 bases identical to TRBD1. J lost 7 bases, V lost 5 bases, and 16 bases had no gene match. CDR3 size: 18 residues. In germline, CDR1 is MDHEN, CDR2 SYDVKM. The CDR3 here is CASSTPQLRDRQNSPLHF. The DNA for the CDR3 is TGTGCCAGCAGTACACCCCAACTTCGGGACAGGCAAAATTCACCCCTCCACTTT.

The genes are TRBV30 and TRBJ1-2, with unresolved D. CDR3 length equals 13 residues. Trimming pared 4 bases from V and 7 bases from J, leaving 16 bases between. Germline-derived CDR1 and CDR2 are GTSNPN and SVGIG (reference sequence). In DNA form, the CDR3 reads TGTGCCTGGACACCCGGAGCCGTGGGTGGCTACACCTTC. This codes for CAWTPGAVGGYTF.

The chain has TRBV27 and TRBJ1-1; 7 bases are a match to TRBD1. Trimming at V came to 5 bases and at J to 0 bases, leaving 6 bases not matched to a gene. Germline CDR1 is MNHEY and CDR2 is SMNVEV (reference sequence). The length of the CDR3 is 15 residues. The CDR3 nucleotides are TGTGCCAGCAGTCACGGGACAGCCATGAACACTGAAGCTTTCTTT. The encoded protein is CASSHGTAMNTEAFF.

The chain joins TRBV5-5 to TRBJ1-1; a weak D match, TRBD1 (6 bases). This CDR3 spans 17 amino acids. V dropped 0 bases and J dropped 1 base, with 16 bases sitting between them. Germline lookup yields CDR1 SGHKS and CDR2 YYEKEE (reference sequence). As DNA, the CDR3 is TGTGCCAGCAGCTTGGATCCCCCGGGACAACCGAACACTGAAGCTTTCTTT. Translation gives CASSLDPPGQPNTEAFF.

The chain carries TRBV21-1 and TRBJ2-1; whether TRBD2, the table's D call, matches the DNA was not checked. TRBV21-1 is described as a pseudogene. CDR3 size: 18 residues. CDR3 amino acids: CASSKEGRVSGAWDEQFF. DNA for the CDR3: TGTGCCAGCAGCAAAGAAGGGAGGGTAAGCGGGGCTTGGGATGAGCAGTTCTTC.

The rearrangement links TRBV5-5 to TRBJ1-2; D remains ambiguous. V gave up 0 bases and J gave up 6 bases, with 21 bases separating them. Germline V gene lookup returns CDR1 SGHKS and CDR2 YYEKEE (reference sequence). The CDR3 spans 17 residues. CDR3 region: CASSLDSMPTARDGYTF. The CDR3 nucleotides read TGTGCCAGCAGCTTGGACTCTATGCCGACCGCCCGGGATGGCTACACCTTC.

The chain employs TRBV27 and TRBJ2-7; D could derive from TRBD1 or TRBD2 (7 bases each). The CDR3 covers 15 residues. Germline lookup yields CDR1 MNHEY and CDR2 SMNVEV (reference sequence). V shed 4 bases and J shed 1 base, with 14 bases lying between them. CDR3: CASSSHRGGSYEQYF. The DNA for the CDR3 is TGTGCCAGCAGTTCTCACAGGGGAGGGTCCTACGAGCAGTACTTC.

This rearrangement joins TRBV27 to TRBJ2-1; D is unclear. V lost 4 bases and J lost 7, with 11 bases in between. Germline loops: CDR1 MNHEY, CDR2 SMNVEV (reference sequence). CDR3 length: 13 amino acids. CDR3 loop: CASSWEGVNEQFF. CDR3 DNA sequence: TGTGCCAGCAGTTGGGAAGGAGTGAATGAGCAGTTCTTC.

The J gene is TRBJ1-4, the V gene TRBV25-1; 9 bases are shared with TRBD1. Germline-derived CDR1 and CDR2 are MGHDK and SYGVNS. Losses at the gene ends were 8 bases for V and 7 bases for J; bases not matched to a gene: 8. The CDR3 spans 14 residues. The CDR3 protein is CASQLGTGREKLFF. The CDR3, as DNA: TGTGCCAGCCAACTCGGGACAGGGCGTGAAAAACTGTTTTTT.

The CDR3 DNA follows: TGTGCCAGCAGCTTAGGCGACAGGGTGCATGGCTACACCTTC. Translating it yields CASSLGDRVHGYTF. The rearrangement joins TRBV7-9 to TRBJ1-2; 7 nucleotides match TRBD1. V lost 1 base to trimming and J lost 6 bases; unmatched junction nucleotides: 5. The CDR3 covers 14 residues. Germline V CDR1 and CDR2: SEHNR, FQNEAQ (reference sequence).

The chain is built from TRBV19 and TRBJ1-2; possibly TRBD1 for D (5 bases). The V and J ends lost 3 bases and 4 bases respectively, with 9 bases between them. This CDR3 comprises 13 residues. Germline V CDR1 and CDR2: LNHDA, SQIVND (reference sequence). CDR3 residues: CASSISGTYGYTF. Written as DNA, the CDR3 is TGTGCCAGTAGTATCTCTGGGACCTATGGCTACACCTTC.

V is TRBV19 and J is TRBJ1-1; a weak D match, TRBD1 (6 bases). Germline assignment: CDR1 LNHDA and CDR2 SQIVND (reference sequence). The CDR3 runs to 13 residues. V gave up 7 bases and J gave up 1 base, with 10 bases separating them. CDR3 residues: CASILQGNTEAFF. The CDR3, as DNA: TGTGCCAGTATTCTACAGGGGAACACTGAAGCTTTCTTT.

The CDR3 bases are TGTGCCAGCAGCTTGGGGCCCAGGGGCTACACCTTC. Amino acids: CASSLGPRGYTF. The J gene is TRBJ1-2, the V gene TRBV5-8, with unresolved D. With 0 bases removed from V and 8 bases from J, the gap between germline ends came to 8 bases. The CDR3 is 12 amino acids. Germline V gene data show CDR1 as SGHTS and CDR2 as YDEGEE. Looking up the rest from reference TRBV5-8 and TRBJ1-2 gives the full variable domain: EAGVTQSPTHLIKTRGQQATLRCSPISGHTSVYWYQQALGLGLQFLLWYDEGEERNRGNFPPRFSGRQFPNYSSELNVNALELEDSALYLCASSLGPRGYTFGSGTRLTVV.

As for this clone: A junction boundary mismatches the germline segment, possibly from a read error. The gene calls are TRBV2 and TRBJ1-4; D not certain. This CDR3 region has 14 residues. CDR1 and CDR2 from the germline V gene are SNHLY and FYNNEI. For the CDR3, the DNA is TGTGCCAGCAGTGAAGCGCTTTGGGTTCGCGAGGGCGTTTTT. It translates to CASSEALWVREGVF.

This clone was seen more than once but under ten times. The genes are TRBV5-1 and TRBJ2-3; 7 positions agree with TRBD2. Losses at the gene ends were 3 bases for V and 5 bases for J; bases not matched to a gene: 9. This CDR3 is 15 amino acids long. CDR1 is SGHRS, CDR2 YFSETQ, per germline. The CDR3 region has the DNA TGCGCCAGCAGCTGGGGGGGATATTCAGGAGATACGCAGTATTTT. Amino acid sequence: CASSWGGYSGDTQYF.